This T cell receptor beta chain was retrieved from a study of T cells in localized non-small cell lung cancer. General observations from the study: Uninvolved neighboring lung showed the greatest T cell clonality, exceeding tumor.

V was pared by 0 bases and J by 8 bases, with 5 bases between. This CDR3 has 11 residues. Germline CDR1 reads DFQATT; CDR2 reads SNEGSKA (reference sequence). About this clone: The antigen is undetermined.

Sequencing was performed with immunoSEQ multiplex PCR; in TCRdb, only in-frame clones are kept and a portion is missing. Among about 53,000 clones, around four fifths were seen once, and the ten largest hold about 18%. The chain couples TRBV20-1 to TRBJ2-4; no definite D call. The TCR sequence derives from a man between 40 and 69 years old with stage III lung adenocarcinoma. The material sequenced was peripheral blood mononuclear cells, taken before any cancer treatment. As DNA, the CDR3 is TGCAGTGCTAGAGATCGGGACATTCAGTACTTC. This codes for CSARDRDIQYF.